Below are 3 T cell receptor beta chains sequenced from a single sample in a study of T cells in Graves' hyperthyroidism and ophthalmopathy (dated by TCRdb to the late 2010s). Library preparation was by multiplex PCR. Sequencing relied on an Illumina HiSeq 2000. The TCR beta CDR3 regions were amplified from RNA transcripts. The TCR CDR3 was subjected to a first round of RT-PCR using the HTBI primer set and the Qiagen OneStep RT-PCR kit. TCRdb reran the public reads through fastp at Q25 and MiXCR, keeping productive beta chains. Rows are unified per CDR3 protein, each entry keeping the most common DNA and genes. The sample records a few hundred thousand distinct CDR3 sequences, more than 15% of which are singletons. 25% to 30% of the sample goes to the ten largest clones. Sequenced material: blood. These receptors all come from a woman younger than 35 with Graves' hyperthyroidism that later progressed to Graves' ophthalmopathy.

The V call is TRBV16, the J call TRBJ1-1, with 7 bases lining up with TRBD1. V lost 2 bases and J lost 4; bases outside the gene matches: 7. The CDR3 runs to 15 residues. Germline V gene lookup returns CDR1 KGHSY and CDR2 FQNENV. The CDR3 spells CASSQKGRGLTEAFF. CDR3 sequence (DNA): TGTGCCAGCAGCCAAAAGGGAAGGGGGCTCACTGAAGCTTTCTTT.

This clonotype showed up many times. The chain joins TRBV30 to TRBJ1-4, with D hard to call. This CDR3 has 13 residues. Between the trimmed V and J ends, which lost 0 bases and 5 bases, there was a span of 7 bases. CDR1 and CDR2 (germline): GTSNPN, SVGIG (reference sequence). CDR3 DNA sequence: TGTGCCTGGAGTGTAAGCCAGAATGAAAAACTGTTTTTT. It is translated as CAWSVSQNEKLFF.

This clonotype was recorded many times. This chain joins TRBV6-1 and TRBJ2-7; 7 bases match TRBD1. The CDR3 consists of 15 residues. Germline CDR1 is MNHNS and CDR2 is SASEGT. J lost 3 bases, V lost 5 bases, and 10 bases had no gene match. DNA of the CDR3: TGTGCCAGCAGTTCCCTGACAGGGTATGTCTACGAGCAGTACTTC. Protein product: CASSSLTGYVYEQYF.